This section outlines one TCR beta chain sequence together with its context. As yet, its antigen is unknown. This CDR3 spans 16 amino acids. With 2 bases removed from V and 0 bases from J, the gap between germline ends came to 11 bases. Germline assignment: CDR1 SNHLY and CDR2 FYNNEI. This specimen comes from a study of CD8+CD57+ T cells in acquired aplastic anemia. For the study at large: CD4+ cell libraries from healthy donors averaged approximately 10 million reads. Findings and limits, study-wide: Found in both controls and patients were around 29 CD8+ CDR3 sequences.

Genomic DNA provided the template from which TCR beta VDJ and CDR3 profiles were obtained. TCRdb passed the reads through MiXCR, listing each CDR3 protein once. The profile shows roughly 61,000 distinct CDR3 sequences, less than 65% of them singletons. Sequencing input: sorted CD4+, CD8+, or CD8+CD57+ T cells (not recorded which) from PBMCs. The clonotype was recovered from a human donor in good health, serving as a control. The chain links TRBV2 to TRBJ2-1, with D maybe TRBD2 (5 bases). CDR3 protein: CASSETSFFSYNEQFF. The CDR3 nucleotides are TGTGCCAGCAGTGAAACTAGTTTTTTCTCCTACAATGAGCAGTTCTTC.